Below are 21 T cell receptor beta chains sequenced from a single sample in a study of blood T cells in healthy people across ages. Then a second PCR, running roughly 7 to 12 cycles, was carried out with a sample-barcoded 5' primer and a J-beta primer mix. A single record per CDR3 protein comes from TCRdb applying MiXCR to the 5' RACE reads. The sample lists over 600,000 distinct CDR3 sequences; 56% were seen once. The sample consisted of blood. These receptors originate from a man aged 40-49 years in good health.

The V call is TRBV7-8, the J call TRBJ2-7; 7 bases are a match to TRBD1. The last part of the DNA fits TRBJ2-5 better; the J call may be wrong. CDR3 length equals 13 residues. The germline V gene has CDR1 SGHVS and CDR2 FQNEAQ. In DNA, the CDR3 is TGTGCCAGCAGTGGGACAGACCAAGAGACCCAGTACTTC. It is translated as CASSGTDQETQYF.

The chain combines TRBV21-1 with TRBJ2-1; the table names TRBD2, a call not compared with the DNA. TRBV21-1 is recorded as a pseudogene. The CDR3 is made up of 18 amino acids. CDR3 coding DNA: TGTGCCAGCAGCAAAGCCCAGCGGGAGGGCCAGGAGTACAATGAGCAGTTCTTC. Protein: CASSKAQREGQEYNEQFF.

CDR3 DNA: TGTGCCAGCAGCCCCAGGACAGGGGGCGAGAAACTGTTTTTT. This translates into CASSPRTGGEKLFF. The chain links TRBV4-2 to TRBJ1-4, with 11 bases matching TRBD1. The length of the CDR3 is 14 residues. V trimming: 4 bases; J trimming: 11 bases; junction bases outside the gene matches: 6. Germline values: CDR1 LGHNA, CDR2 YNFKEQ.

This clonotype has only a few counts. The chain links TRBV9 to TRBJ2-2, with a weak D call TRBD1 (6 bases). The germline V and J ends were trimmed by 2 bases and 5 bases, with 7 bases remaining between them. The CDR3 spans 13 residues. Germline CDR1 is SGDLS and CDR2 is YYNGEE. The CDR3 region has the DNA TGTGCCAGCAGCGTCACAGGGACCGGGGAGCTGTTTTTT. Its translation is CASSVTGTGELFF. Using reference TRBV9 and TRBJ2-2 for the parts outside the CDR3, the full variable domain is DSGVTQTPKHLITATGQRVTLRCSPRSGDLSVYWYQQSLDQGLQFLIQYYNGEERAKGNILERFSAQQFPDLHSELNLSSLELGDSALYFCASSVTGTGELFFGEGSRLTVL.

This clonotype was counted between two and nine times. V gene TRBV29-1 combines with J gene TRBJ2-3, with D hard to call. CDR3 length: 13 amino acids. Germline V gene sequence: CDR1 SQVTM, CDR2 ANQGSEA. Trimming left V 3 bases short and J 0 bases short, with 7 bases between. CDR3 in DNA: TGCAGCGTTGAGATCCCTAGCACAGATACGCAGTATTTT. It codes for CSVEIPSTDTQYF.

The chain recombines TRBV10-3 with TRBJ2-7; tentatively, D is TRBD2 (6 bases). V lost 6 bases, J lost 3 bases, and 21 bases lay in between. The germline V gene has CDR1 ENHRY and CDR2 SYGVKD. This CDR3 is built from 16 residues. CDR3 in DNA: TGTGCCATCAGCCCGCTCCGGGCGGGGATCTTCTACGAGCAGTACTTC. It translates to CAISPLRAGIFYEQYF.

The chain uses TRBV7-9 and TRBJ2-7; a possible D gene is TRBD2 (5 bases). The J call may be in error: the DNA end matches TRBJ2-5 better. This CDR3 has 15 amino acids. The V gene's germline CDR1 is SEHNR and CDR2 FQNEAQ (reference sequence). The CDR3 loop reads CASSAEGVYWETQYF. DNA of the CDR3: TGTGCCAGCAGCGCCGAGGGAGTCTACTGGGAGACCCAGTACTTC.

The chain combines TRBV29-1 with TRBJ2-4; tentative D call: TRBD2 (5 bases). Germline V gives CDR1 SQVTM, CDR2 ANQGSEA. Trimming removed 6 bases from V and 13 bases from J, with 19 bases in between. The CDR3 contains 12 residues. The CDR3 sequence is CSVRADVREQYF. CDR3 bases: TGCAGCGTACGAGCGGACGTGAGAGAGCAGTACTTC.

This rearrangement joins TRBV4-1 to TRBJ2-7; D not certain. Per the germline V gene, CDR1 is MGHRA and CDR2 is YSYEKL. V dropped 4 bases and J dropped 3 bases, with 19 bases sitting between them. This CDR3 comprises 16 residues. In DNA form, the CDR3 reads TGCGCCAGCAGCCCCTCCCCTACCGGGTTGGACTACGAGCAGTACTTC. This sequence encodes CASSPSPTGLDYEQYF.

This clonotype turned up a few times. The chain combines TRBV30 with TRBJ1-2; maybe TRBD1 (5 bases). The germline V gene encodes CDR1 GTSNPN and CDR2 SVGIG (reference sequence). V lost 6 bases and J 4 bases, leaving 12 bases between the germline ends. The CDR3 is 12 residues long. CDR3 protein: CACPVGGYGYTF. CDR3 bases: TGTGCCTGCCCGGTGGGGGGCTATGGCTACACCTTC.

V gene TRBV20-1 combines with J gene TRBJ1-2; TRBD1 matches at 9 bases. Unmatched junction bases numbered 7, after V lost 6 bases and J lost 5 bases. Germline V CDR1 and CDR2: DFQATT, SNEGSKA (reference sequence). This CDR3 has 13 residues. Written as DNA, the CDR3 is TGCAGTGCCTCGGACAGGGGAGCATATGGCTACACCTTC. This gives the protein CSASDRGAYGYTF.

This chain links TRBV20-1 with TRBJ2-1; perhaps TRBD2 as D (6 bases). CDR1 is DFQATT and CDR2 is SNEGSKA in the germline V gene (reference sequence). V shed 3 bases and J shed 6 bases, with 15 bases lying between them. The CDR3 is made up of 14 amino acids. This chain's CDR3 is CSASPEGLGNEQFF. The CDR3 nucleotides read TGCAGTGCTAGTCCGGAGGGCCTGGGCAATGAGCAGTTCTTC.

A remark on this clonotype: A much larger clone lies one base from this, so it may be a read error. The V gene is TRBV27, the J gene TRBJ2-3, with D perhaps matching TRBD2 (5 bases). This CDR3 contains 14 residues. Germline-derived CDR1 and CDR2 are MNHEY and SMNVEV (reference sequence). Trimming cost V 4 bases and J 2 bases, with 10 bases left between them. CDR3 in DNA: TGTGCCAGCAGTTCCCCCCGGGACACAGATACGCAGTATTTT. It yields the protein CASSSPRDTDTQYF.

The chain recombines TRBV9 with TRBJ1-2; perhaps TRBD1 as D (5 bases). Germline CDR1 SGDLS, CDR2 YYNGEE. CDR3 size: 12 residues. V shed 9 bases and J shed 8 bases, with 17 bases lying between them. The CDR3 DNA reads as TGTGCCACTCGCCGCCGGGACGGCGGCTACACCTTC. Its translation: CATRRRDGGYTF.

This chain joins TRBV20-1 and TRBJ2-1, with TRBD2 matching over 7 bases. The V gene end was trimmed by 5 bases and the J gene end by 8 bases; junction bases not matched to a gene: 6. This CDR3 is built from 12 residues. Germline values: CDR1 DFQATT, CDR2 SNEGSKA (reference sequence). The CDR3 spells CSAVTSLDEQFF. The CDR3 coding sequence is TGCAGTGCTGTGACTAGCCTTGATGAGCAGTTCTTC.

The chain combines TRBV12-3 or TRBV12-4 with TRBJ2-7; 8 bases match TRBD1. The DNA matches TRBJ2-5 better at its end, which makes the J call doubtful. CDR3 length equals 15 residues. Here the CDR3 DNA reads TGTGCCAGCAGTTCCGACAGGGGAATAAGAGAGACCCAGTACTTC. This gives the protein CASSSDRGIRETQYF.

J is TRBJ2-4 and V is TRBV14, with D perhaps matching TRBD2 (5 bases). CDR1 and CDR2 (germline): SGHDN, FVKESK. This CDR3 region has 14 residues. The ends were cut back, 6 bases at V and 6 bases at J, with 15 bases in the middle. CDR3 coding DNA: TGTGCCAGCAGGCCTTCGGGGTTTGGAAACATTCAGTACTTC. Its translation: CASRPSGFGNIQYF.

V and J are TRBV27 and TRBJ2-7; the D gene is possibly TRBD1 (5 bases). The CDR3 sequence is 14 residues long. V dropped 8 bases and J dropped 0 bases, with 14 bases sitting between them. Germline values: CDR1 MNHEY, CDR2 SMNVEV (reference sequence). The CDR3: CASRVAGSSYEQYF. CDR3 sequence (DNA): TGTGCCAGCCGGGTGGCAGGGTCCTCCTACGAGCAGTACTTC.

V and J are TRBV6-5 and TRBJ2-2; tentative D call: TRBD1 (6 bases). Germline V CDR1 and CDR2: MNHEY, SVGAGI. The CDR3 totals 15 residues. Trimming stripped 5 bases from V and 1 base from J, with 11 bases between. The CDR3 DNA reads TGTGCCAGCAGTCCCGGGACAAAGAACACCGGGGAGCTGTTTTTT. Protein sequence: CASSPGTKNTGELFF.

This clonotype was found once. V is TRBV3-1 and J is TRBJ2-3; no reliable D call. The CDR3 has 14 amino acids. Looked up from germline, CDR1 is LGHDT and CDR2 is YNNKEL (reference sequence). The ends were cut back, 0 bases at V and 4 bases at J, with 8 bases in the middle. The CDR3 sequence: CASSQDVLPDTQYF. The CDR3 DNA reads TGTGCCAGCAGCCAAGATGTCTTGCCAGATACGCAGTATTTT.

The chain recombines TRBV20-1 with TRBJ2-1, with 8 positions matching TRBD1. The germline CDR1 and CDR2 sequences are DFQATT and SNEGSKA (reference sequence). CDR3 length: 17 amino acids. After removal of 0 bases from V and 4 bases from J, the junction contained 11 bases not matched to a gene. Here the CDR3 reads CSARDKAPGQEYNEQFF. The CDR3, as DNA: TGCAGTGCTAGAGACAAAGCGCCGGGACAGGAATACAATGAGCAGTTCTTC.